A single sample gave rise to the 2 T cell receptor beta chains below, sequenced in a study of blood T cell repertoires in COVID-19. TCRdb's copy holds only in-frame clones and misses some; the assay was immunoSEQ multiplex PCR. The sample shows about 200,000 clones, 84% of them seen only once. Sequencing was done on a sample of peripheral blood. The receptor set was obtained from a human donor in a cohort sampled during active COVID-19.

The rearrangement joins TRBV7-2 to TRBJ2-1; TRBD2 agrees at 8 bases. This CDR3 has 15 amino acids. Looked up from germline, CDR1 is SGHTA and CDR2 is FQGNSA. The V segment lost 3 bases and the J segment 0 bases; nucleotides outside the gene matches: 1. For the CDR3, the DNA is TGTGCCAGCAGCTTTACTAGCGGCTCCTACAATGAGCAGTTCTTC. Its protein product is CASSFTSGSYNEQFF.

The chain combines TRBV19 with TRBJ2-7; D possibly corresponds to TRBD2 (6 bases). The CDR3 totals 18 residues. Germline CDR1 and CDR2: LNHDA and SQIVND (reference sequence). The germline V and J ends were trimmed by 3 bases and 0 bases, with 21 bases remaining between them. The CDR3 coding sequence is TGTGCCAGTAGTATGGAGTGGGCGGACTACAAGGGCTCCTACGAGCAGTACTTC. Translated, it gives CASSMEWADYKGSYEQYF.